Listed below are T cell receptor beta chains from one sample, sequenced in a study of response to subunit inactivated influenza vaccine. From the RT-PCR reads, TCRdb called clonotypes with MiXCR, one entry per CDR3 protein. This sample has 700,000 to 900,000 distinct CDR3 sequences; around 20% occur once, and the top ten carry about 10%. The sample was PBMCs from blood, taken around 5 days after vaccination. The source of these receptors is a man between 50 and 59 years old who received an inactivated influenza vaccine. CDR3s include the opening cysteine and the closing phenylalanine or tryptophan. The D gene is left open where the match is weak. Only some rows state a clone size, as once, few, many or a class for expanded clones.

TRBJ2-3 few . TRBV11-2 TGTGCCAGCACCGTGGGCGGCTATAGCACAGATACGCAGTATTTT CASTVGGYSTDTQYF
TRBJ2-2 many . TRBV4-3 TGCGCCAGCAGCTGGGGGGTGAGGGTGGACACCGGGGAGCTGTTTTTT CASSWGVRVDTGELFF
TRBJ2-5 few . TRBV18 TGTGCCAGCTCACCTACCTCAAACCAAGAGACCCAGTACTTC CASSPTSNQETQYF
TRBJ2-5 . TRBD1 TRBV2 TGTGCCAGCAGAGGACAGGGGGCTTGGCAAGAGACCCAGTACTTC CASRGQGAWQETQYF
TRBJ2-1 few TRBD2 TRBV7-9 TGTGCCAGCAGCCCAGGGAGGGGACCCCACTACAATGAGCAGTTCTTC CASSPGRGPHYNEQFF
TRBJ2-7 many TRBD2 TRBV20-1 TGCAGTGCTAGAGCACTAGCGGGAGGGCCAGACGAGCAGTACTTC CSARALAGGPDEQYF
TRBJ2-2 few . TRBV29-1 TGCAGCGTATCCGGGAATTTCCTCGGCGGGGAGCTGTTTTTT CSVSGNFLGGELFF
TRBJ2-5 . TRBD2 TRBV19 TGTGCCAGTAGTGGGACTAGAGGGGAGACCCAGTACTTC CASSGTRGETQYF
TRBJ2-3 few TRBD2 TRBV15 TGTGCCACCAGCAGTTGGACTAGCCAGAGCACAGATACGCAGTATTTT CATSSWTSQSTDTQYF
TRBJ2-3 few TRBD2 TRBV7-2 TGTGCCAGCAGCTTAGGCGGGGGGGCAGTTGCAGATACGCAGTATTTT CASSLGGGAVADTQYF
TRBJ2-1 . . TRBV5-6 TGTGCCAGCAGCTTGATTAGCGTCTACAATGAGCAGTTCTTC CASSLISVYNEQFF
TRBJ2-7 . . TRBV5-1 TGCGCCAGCAGCTTGGATGGGGGCAATTTCTACGAGCAGTACTTC CASSLDGGNFYEQYF
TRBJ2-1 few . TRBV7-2 TGTGCCAGCAGCTTAGGGGCTTCGGGACTGGATGAGCAGTTCTTC CASSLGASGLDEQFF
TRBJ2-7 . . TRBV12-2 TGTGCAACCAAGGGGGGAGTGCTCTACGAGCAGTACTTC CATKGGVLYEQYF
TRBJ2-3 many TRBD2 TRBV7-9 TGTGCCAGCAGCTTAGCGCGACTAGCGGGGGCCTCAGATACGCAGTATTTT CASSLARLAGASDTQYF
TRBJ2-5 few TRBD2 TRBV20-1 TGCAGTGCTCCTGGGACTAGCTGGGAGACCCAGTACTTC CSAPGTSWETQYF
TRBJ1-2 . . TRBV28 TGTGCCAGCAGTTTTCGACTGAATTTTAACTATGGCTACACCTTC CASSFRLNFNYGYTF
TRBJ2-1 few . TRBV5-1 TGCGCCAGCAGCTTGGTTGGGGGCTTCTACAATGAGCAGTTCTTC CASSLVGGFYNEQFF
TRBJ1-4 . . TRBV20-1 TGCAGTGCTAGATTGGGGAATGAAAAACTGTTTTTT CSARLGNEKLFF
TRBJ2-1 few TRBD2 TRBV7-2 TGTGCCAGCAGCTTGAGCGGGAGATTGGATGAGCAGTTCTTC CASSLSGRLDEQFF
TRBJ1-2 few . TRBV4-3 TGCGCCAGCAGCCAAGATCGGGGGACATCTGGGGGCTACACCTTC CASSQDRGTSGGYTF
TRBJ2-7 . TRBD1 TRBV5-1 TGCGCCAGCAGCTTGGTGACAGGGGTTTCCTACGAGCAGTACTTC CASSLVTGVSYEQYF
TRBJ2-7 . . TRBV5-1 TGCGTCAGCAGCTTGGATATTGGACAGACCTCCTACGAGCAGTACTTC CVSSLDIGQTSYEQYF
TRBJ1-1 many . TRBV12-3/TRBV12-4 TGTGCCAGCAAGCACACAGGGGAAGCTTTCTTT CASKHTGEAFF
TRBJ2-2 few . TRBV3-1 TGTGCCAGCAGCCAAGGGATCAACACCGGGGAGCTGTTTTTT CASSQGINTGELFF
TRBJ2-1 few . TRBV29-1 TGCAGCGTCGGGACAATTTGGGCCTACAATGAGCAGTTCTTC CSVGTIWAYNEQFF
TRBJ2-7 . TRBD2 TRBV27 TGTGCCAGCAGTTTATTGTTCGACGGGGGGGCCTCTGGGAACGAGCAGTACTTC CASSLLFDGGASGNEQYF
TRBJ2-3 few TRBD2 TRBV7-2 TGTGCCAGCAGCTCCCGAATACCTAGCGGGGGGGCAGATACGCAGTATTTT CASSSRIPSGGADTQYF
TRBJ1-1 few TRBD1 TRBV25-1 TGTGCCAGCAGTGCTCCGGGACAGGGTGACGCTTTCTTT CASSAPGQGDAFF